The following is a T cell receptor (beta chain) sequence with its context. The antigen this receptor binds is unknown. It has no much larger one-base neighbor in the sample; base qualities were not kept. TCRbeta CDR3 regions were amplified from genomic DNA using the immunoSEQ Assay, a bias-controlled multiplex PCR. In the authors' own workflow: The number of nucleated cells in each sample was estimated by amplification of reference gene primers within the assay. To quantify the absolute abundance of each unique TCRbeta CDR3 rearrangement, sequence reads were collapsed and filtered. For each sample, productive Simpson clonality was calculated as the square root of Simpson's diversity index across productive rearrangements. This is the immuneACCESS table as TCRdb keeps it, with only in-frame sequences that have V and J called. A part of the clones is gone; compared with another copy, unresolved V genes explain less than half, and the rest is unexplained. The DNA gave D and trimming, while V, J and clone size come from that table. The sample contains about 520,000 clones, roughly 85% of them found a single time. The top ten hold roughly 3.2% of the sample.

Collaborating institutions collected whole blood in K2EDTA tubes following their own protocols. For TCRbeta analysis, collaborators shipped samples in one of three forms: frozen whole blood, isolated PBMCs, or DNA extracted from either of those sample types. The data were obtained in a study of blood T cell repertoires in COVID-19 (dated by TCRdb to 2018 to 2020). A note on the overall study: The collaborator samples originated in the United States, Italy and Spain and spanned the acute and convalescent phases of COVID-19. Deeply sampled blood TCRbeta repertoires from subjects exposed to, actively infected with, or recovered from COVID-19 were included in the dataset. The samples were drawn from two sources: the first 160 participants of the ongoing ImmuneRACE study, and 1,254 subjects contributed by 6 global collaborators. The repertoires were made available in a free public database intended to serve as a resource for research on the immune response to SARS-CoV-2. The sample metadata nearly always contained a de-identified subject ID, COVID-19 status, age in years and sex. Where HLA class I and class II types were available, the types were taken from metadata supplied by the sample provider, not from assay-based typing. The prospective study material was composed of cDNA or gDNA derived from T cells, B-cell-depleted T cells, or PBMCs. The investigation overall reported the following: The amount of clinical and demographic metadata varied by source and participant and was provided uncurated.

The CDR3 contains 13 residues, cysteine and phenylalanine counted. The kept DNA is CDR3 alone, 39 bases in frame from the first base. Taken from the germline V gene (reference sequence), the CDR1 and CDR2 loops are LNHDA and SQIVND. V loses 6 bases, J loses 7 bases, and the germline ends lie 13 bases apart. The source material was peripheral blood. The sequence was obtained from a human donor in a cohort sampled during active COVID-19. The chain couples TRBV19 to TRBJ1-5, with TRBD1 tentatively as D gene (6 bases match). The DNA reads as follows: TGTGCCAGTAGCGTTACAGGGCGACAGCCCCAGCATTTT. It is translated as CASSVTGRQPQHF.